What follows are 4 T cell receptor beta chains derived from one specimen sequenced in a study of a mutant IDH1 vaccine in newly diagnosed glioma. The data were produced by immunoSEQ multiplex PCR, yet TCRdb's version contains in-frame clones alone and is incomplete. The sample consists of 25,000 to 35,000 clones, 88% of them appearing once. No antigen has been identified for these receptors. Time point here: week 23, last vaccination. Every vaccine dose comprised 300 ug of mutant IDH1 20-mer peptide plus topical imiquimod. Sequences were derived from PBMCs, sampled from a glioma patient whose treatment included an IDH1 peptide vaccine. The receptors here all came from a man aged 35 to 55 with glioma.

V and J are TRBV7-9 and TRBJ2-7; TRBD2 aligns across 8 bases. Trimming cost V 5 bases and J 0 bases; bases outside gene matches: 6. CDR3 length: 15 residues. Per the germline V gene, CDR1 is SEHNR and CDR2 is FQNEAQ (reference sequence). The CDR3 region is CASSPREGRSYEQYF. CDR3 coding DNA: TGTGCCAGCAGCCCCCGGGAGGGGCGCTCCTACGAGCAGTACTTC.

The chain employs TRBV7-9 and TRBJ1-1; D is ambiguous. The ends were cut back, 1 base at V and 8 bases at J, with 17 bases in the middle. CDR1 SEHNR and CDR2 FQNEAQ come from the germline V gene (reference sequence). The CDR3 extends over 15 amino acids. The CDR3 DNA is TGTGCCAGCAGCTTAGTGCCAAACATGGGAGAGGAAGCTTTCTTT. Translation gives CASSLVPNMGEEAFF.

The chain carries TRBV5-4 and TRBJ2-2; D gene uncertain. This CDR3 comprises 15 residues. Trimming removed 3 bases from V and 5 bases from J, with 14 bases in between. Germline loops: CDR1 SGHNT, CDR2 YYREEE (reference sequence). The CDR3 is CASSSDQGGTGELFF. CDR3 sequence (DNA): TGTGCCAGCAGCTCCGACCAAGGTGGGACCGGGGAGCTGTTTTTT.

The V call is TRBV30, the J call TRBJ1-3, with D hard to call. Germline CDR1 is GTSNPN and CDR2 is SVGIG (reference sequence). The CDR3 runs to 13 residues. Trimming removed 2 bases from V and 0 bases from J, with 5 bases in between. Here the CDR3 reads CAWSLYSGNTIYF. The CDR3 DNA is TGTGCCTGGAGTTTATACTCTGGAAACACCATATATTTT. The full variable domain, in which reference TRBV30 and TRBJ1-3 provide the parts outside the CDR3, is SQTIHQWPATLVQPVGSPLSLECTVEGTSNPNLYWYRQAAGRGLQLLFYSVGIGQISSEVPQNLSASRPQDRQFILSSKKLLLSDSGFYLCAWSLYSGNTIYFGEGSWLTVV.